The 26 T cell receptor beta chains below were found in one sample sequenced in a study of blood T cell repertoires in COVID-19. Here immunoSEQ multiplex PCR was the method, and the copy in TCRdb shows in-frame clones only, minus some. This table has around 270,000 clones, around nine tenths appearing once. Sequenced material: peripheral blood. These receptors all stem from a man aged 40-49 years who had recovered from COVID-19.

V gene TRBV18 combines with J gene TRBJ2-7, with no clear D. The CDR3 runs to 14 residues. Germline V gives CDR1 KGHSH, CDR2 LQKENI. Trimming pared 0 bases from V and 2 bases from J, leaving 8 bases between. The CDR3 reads CASSPPSQTYEQYF. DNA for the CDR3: TGTGCCAGCTCACCACCATCTCAGACCTACGAGCAGTACTTC.

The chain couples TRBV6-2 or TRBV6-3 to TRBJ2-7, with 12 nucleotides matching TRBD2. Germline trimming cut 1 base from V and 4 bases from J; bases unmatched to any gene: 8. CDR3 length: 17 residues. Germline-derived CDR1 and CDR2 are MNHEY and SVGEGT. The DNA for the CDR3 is TGTGCCAGCAGTTACTGGCTAGCGGGAGGGCCCCCTTACGAGCAGTACTTC. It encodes CASSYWLAGGPPYEQYF.

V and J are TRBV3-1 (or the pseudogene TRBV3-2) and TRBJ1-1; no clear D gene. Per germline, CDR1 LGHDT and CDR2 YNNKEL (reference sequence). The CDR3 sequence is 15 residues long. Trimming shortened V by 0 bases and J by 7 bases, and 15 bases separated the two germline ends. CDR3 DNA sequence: TGTGCCAGCAGCCAAGAATCCCGGGGAAGGGTTGAAGCTTTCTTT. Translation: CASSQESRGRVEAFF.

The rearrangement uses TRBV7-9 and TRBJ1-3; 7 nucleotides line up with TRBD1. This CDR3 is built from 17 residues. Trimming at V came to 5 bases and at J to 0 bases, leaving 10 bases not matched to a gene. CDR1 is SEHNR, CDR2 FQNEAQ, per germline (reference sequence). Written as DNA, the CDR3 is TGTGCCAGCAGCCCAAAAAACAGGGGTCCCTCTGGAAACACCATATATTTT. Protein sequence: CASSPKNRGPSGNTIYF.

The DNA for the CDR3 is TGTGCCTGGAGTGTAGAGGCTAGCGGGAAAGATACGCAGTATTTT. Protein sequence: CAWSVEASGKDTQYF. V usage is TRBV30 and J usage is TRBJ2-3; the match to TRBD2 covers 9 bases. Germline values: CDR1 GTSNPN, CDR2 SVGIG (reference sequence). The CDR3 has 15 amino acids. After removal of 0 bases from V and 5 bases from J, the junction contained 6 bases not matched to a gene.

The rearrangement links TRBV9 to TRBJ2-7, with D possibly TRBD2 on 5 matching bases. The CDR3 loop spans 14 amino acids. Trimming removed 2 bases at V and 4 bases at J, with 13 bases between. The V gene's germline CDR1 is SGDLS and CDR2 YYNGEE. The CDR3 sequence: CASSVGSGTYEQYF. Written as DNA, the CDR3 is TGTGCCAGCAGCGTGGGGAGTGGTACTTACGAGCAGTACTTC. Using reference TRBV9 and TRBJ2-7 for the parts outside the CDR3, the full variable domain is DSGVTQTPKHLITATGQRVTLRCSPRSGDLSVYWYQQSLDQGLQFLIQYYNGEERAKGNILERFSAQQFPDLHSELNLSSLELGDSALYFCASSVGSGTYEQYFGPGTRLTVT.

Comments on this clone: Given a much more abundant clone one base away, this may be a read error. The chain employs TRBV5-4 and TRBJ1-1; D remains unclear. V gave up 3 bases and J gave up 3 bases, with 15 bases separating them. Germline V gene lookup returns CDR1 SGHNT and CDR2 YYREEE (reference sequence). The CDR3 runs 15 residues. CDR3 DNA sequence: TGTGCCAGCAGCTCAAAGAGCTGGAGGGACACTGAAGCTTTCTTT. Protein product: CASSSKSWRDTEAFF.

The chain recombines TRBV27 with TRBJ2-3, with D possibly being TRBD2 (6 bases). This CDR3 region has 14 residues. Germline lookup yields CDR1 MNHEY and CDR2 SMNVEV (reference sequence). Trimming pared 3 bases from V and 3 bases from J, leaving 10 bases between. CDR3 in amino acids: CASSLGTGTDTQYF. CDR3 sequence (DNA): TGTGCCAGCAGTTTGGGGACTGGGACAGATACGCAGTATTTT.

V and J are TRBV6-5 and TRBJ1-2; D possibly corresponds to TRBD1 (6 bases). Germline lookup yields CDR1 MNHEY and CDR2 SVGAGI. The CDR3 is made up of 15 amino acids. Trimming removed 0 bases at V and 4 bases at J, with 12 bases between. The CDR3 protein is CASSYSSGGSYGYTF. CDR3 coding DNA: TGTGCCAGCAGTTACTCGAGCGGGGGCTCCTATGGCTACACCTTC.

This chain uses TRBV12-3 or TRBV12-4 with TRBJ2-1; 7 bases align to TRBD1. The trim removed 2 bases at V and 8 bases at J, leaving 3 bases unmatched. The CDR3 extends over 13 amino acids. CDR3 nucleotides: TGTGCCAGCAGTTTACGGCAGGGGGATGAGCAGTTCTTC. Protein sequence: CASSLRQGDEQFF.

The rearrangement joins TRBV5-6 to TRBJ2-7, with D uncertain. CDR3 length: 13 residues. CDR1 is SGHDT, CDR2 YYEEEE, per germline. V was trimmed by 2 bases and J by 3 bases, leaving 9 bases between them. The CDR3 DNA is TGTGCCAGCAGCTTACAGACGGTCTACGAGCAGTACTTC. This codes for CASSLQTVYEQYF.

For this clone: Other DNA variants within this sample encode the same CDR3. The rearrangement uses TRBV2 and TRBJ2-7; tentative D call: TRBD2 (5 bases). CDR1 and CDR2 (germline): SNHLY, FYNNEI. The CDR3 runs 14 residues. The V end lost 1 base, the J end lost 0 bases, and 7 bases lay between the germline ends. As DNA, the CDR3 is TGTGCCAGCAGTGAAGTAGCGTCCTCCTACGAGCAGTACTTC. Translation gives CASSEVASSYEQYF.

The CDR3 sequence is CASSHLSSGPYSEQYF. The CDR3 region has the DNA TGTGCCAGCAGCCACCTTTCTTCTGGGCCCTATAGCGAGCAGTACTTC. J is TRBJ2-7 and V is TRBV5-6; D unresolved. Trimming took off 4 bases at V and 6 bases at J, with 23 bases between the two ends. The germline V gene has CDR1 SGHDT and CDR2 YYEEEE. The CDR3 covers 16 residues.

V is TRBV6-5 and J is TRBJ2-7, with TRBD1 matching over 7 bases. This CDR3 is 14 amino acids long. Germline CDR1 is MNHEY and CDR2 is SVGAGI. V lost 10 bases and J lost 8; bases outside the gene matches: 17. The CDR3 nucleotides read TGTGCCACCCATCCGGGACAGACACTTACGAAGCAGTACTTC. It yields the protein CATHPGQTLTKQYF.

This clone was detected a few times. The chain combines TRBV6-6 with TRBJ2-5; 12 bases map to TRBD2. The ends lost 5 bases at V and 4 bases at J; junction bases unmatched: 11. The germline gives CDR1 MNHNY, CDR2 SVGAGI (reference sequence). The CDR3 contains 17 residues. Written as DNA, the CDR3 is TGTGCCAGCAGTCGGACAGGGACTAGCGGGTTCGGAGAGACCCAGTACTTC. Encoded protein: CASSRTGTSGFGETQYF.

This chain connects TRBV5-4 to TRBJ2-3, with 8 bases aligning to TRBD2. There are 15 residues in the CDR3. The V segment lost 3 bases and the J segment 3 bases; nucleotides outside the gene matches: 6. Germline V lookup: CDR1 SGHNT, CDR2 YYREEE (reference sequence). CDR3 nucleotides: TGTGCCAGCAGCTCCGGGGGGGGCCTGACAGATACGCAGTATTTT. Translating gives CASSSGGGLTDTQYF.

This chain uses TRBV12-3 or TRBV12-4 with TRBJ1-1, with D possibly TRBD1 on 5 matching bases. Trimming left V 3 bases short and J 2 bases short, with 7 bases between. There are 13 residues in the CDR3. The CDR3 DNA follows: TGTGCCAGCAGTTTTCAGGGAAACACTGAAGCTTTCTTT. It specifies CASSFQGNTEAFF.

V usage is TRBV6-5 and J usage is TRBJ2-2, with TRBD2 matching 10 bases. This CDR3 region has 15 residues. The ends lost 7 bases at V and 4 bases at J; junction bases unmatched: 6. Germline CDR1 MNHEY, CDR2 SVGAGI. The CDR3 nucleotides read TGTGCCAGCACCCTAGCGGGAGTTCGCACCGGGGAGCTGTTTTTT. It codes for CASTLAGVRTGELFF.

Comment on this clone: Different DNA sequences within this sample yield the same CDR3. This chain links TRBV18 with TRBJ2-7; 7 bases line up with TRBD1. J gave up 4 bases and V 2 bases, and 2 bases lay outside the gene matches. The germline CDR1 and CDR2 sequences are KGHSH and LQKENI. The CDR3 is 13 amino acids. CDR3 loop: CASSPTGVYEQYF. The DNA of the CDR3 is TGTGCCAGCTCACCAACAGGGGTATACGAGCAGTACTTC. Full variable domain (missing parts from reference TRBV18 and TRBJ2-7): NAGVMQNPRHLVRRRGQEARLRCSPMKGHSHVYWYRQLPEEGLKFMVYLQKENIIDESGMPKERFSAEFPKEGPSILRIQQVVRGDSAAYFCASSPTGVYEQYFGPGTRLTVT.

DNA for the CDR3: TGCGCCACCCTTGGAGATGGCTACACCTTC. Translating it yields CATLGDGYTF. The rearrangement joins TRBV4-1 to TRBJ1-2; D not certain. Germline CDR1 reads MGHRA; CDR2 reads YSYEKL. Trimming removed 10 bases from V and 6 bases from J, with 9 bases in between. The CDR3 loop spans 10 amino acids.

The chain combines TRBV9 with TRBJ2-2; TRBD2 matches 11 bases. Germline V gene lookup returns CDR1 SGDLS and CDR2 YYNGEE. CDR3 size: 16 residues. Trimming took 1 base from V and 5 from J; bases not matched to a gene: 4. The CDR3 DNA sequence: TGTGCCAGCAGCGTACACCCTAGCGGGGGGACCGGGGAGCTGTTTTTT. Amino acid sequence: CASSVHPSGGTGELFF.

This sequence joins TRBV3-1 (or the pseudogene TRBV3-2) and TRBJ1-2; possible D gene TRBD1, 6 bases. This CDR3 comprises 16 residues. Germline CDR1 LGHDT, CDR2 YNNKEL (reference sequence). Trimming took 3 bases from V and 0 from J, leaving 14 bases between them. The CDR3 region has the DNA TGTGCCAGCAGCCATCATCGGACAGAGCCTAACTATGGCTACACCTTC. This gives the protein CASSHHRTEPNYGYTF.

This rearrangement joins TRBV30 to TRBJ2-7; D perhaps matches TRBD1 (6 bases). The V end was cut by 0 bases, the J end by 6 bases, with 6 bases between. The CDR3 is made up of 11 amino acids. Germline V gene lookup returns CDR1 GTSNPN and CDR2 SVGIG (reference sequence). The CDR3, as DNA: TGTGCCTGGAGTGTAGGGGGCGAGCAGTACTTC. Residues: CAWSVGGEQYF. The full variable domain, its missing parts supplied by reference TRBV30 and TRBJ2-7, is SQTIHQWPATLVQPVGSPLSLECTVEGTSNPNLYWYRQAAGRGLQLLFYSVGIGQISSEVPQNLSASRPQDRQFILSSKKLLLSDSGFYLCAWSVGGEQYFGPGTRLTVT.

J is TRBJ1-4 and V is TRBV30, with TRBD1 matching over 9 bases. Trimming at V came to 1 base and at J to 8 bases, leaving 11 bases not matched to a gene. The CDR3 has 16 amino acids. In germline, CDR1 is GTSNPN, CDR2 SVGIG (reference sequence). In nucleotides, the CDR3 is TGTGCCTGGAGTGCAAAAACAGGGGGCTCAGGGGAAAAACTGTTTTTT. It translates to CAWSAKTGGSGEKLFF.

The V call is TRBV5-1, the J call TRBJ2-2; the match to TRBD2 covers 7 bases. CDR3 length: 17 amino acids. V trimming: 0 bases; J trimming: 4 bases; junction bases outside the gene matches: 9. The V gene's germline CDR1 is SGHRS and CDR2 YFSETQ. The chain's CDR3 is CASSLALAGVGTGELFF. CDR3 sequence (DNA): TGCGCCAGCAGCTTGGCCCTTGCGGGAGTCGGCACCGGGGAGCTGTTTTTT.

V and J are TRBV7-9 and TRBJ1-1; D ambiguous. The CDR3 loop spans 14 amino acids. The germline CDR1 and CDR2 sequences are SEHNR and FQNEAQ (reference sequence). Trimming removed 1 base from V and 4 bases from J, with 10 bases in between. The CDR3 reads CASSLGGGFTEAFF. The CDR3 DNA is TGTGCCAGCAGCTTAGGGGGAGGGTTCACTGAAGCTTTCTTT. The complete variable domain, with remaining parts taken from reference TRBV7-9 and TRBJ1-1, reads DTGVSQNPRHKITKRGQNVTFRCDPISEHNRLYWYRQTLGQGPEFLTYFQNEAQLEKSRLLSDRFSAERPKGSFSTLEIQRTEQGDSAMYLCASSLGGGFTEAFFGQGTRLTVV.